This is a list of T cell receptor beta chains from one sample in a study of cytomegalovirus exposure and HLA in healthy donors. This table comes from immunoSEQ multiplex PCR, and its TCRdb copy is limited to in-frame clones, with some not included. Here the sample spans some 140,000 clones, over 60% being singletons. Sequencing input: PBMCs. These TCRs come from a man in his forties in good health and CMV-seronegative. CDR3s include the opening cysteine and the closing phenylalanine or tryptophan. Each record gives: CDR3 protein, clone size, V gene. Not every row has a clone size; where given, it reads once, few, many or a size class.

CDR3 protein: CASSQWGPGNTGELFF
clone size: -
V gene: TRBV25-1

CDR3 protein: CASSFRQANTGELFF
clone size: -
V gene: TRBV5-5

CDR3 protein: CSVQPSGGIGATEAFF
clone size: -
V gene: TRBV29-1

CDR3 protein: CASSRDRGLVF
clone size: few
V gene: TRBV5-1

CDR3 protein: CASSQGQQNQPQHF
clone size: -
V gene: TRBV7-9

CDR3 protein: CASSLSWTGELFF
clone size: -
V gene: TRBV7-3

CDR3 protein: CASSQPGLVILNEQFF
clone size: -
V gene: TRBV23-1

CDR3 protein: CASSLVLANSRGETQYF
clone size: -
V gene: TRBV5-4

CDR3 protein: CASSEQGANQPQHF
clone size: -
V gene: TRBV2

CDR3 protein: CASSSGTESTDTQYF
clone size: few
V gene: TRBV5-4

CDR3 protein: CASKSGVNTEAFF
clone size: few
V gene: TRBV6-6

CDR3 protein: CASSLGAGAVLTF
clone size: -
V gene: TRBV5-1

CDR3 protein: CASTLSGGYNEQFF
clone size: -
V gene: TRBV13

CDR3 protein: CASSPKTGYDYGYTF
clone size: -
V gene: TRBV5-1

CDR3 protein: CASSPRGPGDEKLFF
clone size: -
V gene: TRBV7-9

CDR3 protein: CASSPRHGGAVQETQYF
clone size: -
V gene: TRBV7-2

CDR3 protein: CASSSWAEPYEQYF
clone size: few
V gene: TRBV5-4

CDR3 protein: CASSLGLADHNEQFF
clone size: -
V gene: TRBV28